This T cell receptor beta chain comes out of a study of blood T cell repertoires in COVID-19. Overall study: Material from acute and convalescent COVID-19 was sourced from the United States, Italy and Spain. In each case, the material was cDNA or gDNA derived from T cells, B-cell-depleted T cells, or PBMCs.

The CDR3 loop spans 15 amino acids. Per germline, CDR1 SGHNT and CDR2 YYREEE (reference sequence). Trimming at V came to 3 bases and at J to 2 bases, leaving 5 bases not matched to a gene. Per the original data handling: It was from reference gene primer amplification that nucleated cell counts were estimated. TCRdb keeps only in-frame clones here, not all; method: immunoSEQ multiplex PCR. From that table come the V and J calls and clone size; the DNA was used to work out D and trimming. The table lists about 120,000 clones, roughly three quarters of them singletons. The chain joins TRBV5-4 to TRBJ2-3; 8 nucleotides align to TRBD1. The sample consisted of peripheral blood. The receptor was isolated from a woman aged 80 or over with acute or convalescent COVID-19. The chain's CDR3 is CASSYGQGFTDTQYF. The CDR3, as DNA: TGTGCCAGCAGCTACGGACAGGGCTTCACAGATACGCAGTATTTT.